One sample yielded the 12 T cell receptor beta chains listed below, sequenced in a study of PD-L1 blockade in urothelial cancer. The sample's time point: pretreatment peripheral blood. Measured with immunoSEQ multiplex PCR; TCRdb has only the in-frame clones, and not every one. The sample yields tens of thousands of clones, around 91% seen once. The sequencing used PBMCs, collected around atezolizumab (anti-PD-L1) treatment. These receptors were taken from a man aged 60-69 years with urothelial cancer.

The J gene is TRBJ1-1, the V gene TRBV19; 8 bases align to TRBD1. Germline trimming cut 3 bases from V and 10 bases from J; bases unmatched to any gene: 4. CDR3 size: 12 residues. Per the germline V gene, CDR1 is LNHDA and CDR2 is SQIVND (reference sequence). The CDR3, as DNA: TGTGCCAGTAGTATTGAGACAGGGGTAGCTTTCTTT. Residues: CASSIETGVAFF. The whole variable domain, filled in from reference TRBV19 and TRBJ1-1, reads DGGITQSPKYLFRKEGQNVTLSCEQNLNHDAMYWYRQDPGQGLRLIYYSQIVNDFQKGDIAEGYSVSREKKESFPLTVTSAQKNPTAFYLCASSIETGVAFFGQGTRLTVV.

The chain carries TRBV6-5 and TRBJ2-2; no reliable D call. CDR1 is MNHEY, CDR2 SVGAGI, per germline. The CDR3 has 12 amino acids. Trimming removed 5 bases at V and 5 bases at J, with 6 bases between. The CDR3 protein is CASSLYTGELFF. The CDR3 DNA follows: TGTGCCAGCAGTCTATATACCGGGGAGCTGTTTTTT.

The chain joins TRBV7-3 to TRBJ2-3; D is perhaps TRBD1 (5 bases). V lost 0 bases, J lost 5 bases, and 9 bases lay in between. Germline CDR1 and CDR2: SGHTA and FQGTGA. The CDR3 is made up of 14 amino acids. CDR3 region: CASSLTSRGDTQYF. CDR3 coding DNA: TGTGCCAGCAGCTTAACTAGTAGGGGAGATACGCAGTATTTT. The full variable domain, with the rest looked up from reference TRBV7-3 and TRBJ2-3, is GAGVSQTPSNKVTEKGKYVELRCDPISGHTALYWYRQSLGQGPEFLIYFQGTGAADDSGLPNDRFFAVRPEGSVSTLKIQRTERGDSAVYLCASSLTSRGDTQYFGPGTRLTVL.

This clone was found a few times. This chain uses TRBV4-2 with TRBJ2-5; perhaps TRBD2 as D (7 bases). Germline values: CDR1 LGHNA, CDR2 YNFKEQ. This CDR3 comprises 17 residues. V was clipped by 1 base and J by 4 bases, with 19 bases between them. CDR3 in DNA: TGTGCCAGCAGCCAAGCAACGGCGGGGGCCGGGGGAGAGACCCAGTACTTC. This translates into CASSQATAGAGGETQYF.

This sequence joins TRBV9 and TRBJ1-2; TRBD1 matches at 8 bases. Germline CDR1 SGDLS, CDR2 YYNGEE. This CDR3 is built from 14 residues. The junction had 5 bases not matched to a gene; V was cut back by 3 bases and J by 4 bases. The CDR3 DNA follows: TGTGCCAGCAGCGCGGGACAGGCGGTCTATGGCTACACCTTC. It is translated as CASSAGQAVYGYTF. The full variable domain, its missing parts supplied by reference TRBV9 and TRBJ1-2, is DSGVTQTPKHLITATGQRVTLRCSPRSGDLSVYWYQQSLDQGLQFLIQYYNGEERAKGNILERFSAQQFPDLHSELNLSSLELGDSALYFCASSAGQAVYGYTFGSGTRLTVV.

The V and J genes are TRBV9 and TRBJ2-1; perhaps TRBD1 as D (6 bases). CDR3 size: 16 residues. V lost 4 bases to trimming and J lost 6 bases, with 20 bases between them. Germline CDR1 and CDR2: SGDLS and YYNGEE. The CDR3 sequence is CASSPSGQPPRNEQFF. The CDR3 nucleotides read TGTGCCAGCAGCCCGAGCGGACAGCCGCCCCGCAATGAGCAGTTCTTC.

This clone turned up a few times. This chain connects TRBV19 to TRBJ1-2, with TRBD1 matching over 9 bases. The CDR3 runs to 15 residues. The germline CDR1 and CDR2 sequences are LNHDA and SQIVND (reference sequence). With 6 bases clipped from V and 13 bases from J, the junction kept 18 bases outside the gene matches. The CDR3 DNA reads as TGTGCCAGTAGCTCGACCATACCGGGACAGGGTTTACCCACCTTC. Residues: CASSSTIPGQGLPTF. Filled out from reference TRBV19 and TRBJ1-2, the complete variable domain reads DGGITQSPKYLFRKEGQNVTLSCEQNLNHDAMYWYRQDPGQGLRLIYYSQIVNDFQKGDIAEGYSVSREKKESFPLTVTSAQKNPTAFYLCASSSTIPGQGLPTFGSGTRLTVV.

This chain uses TRBV4-1 with TRBJ1-2; D remains unclear. Trimming shortened V by 4 bases and J by 2 bases, and 11 bases separated the two germline ends. This CDR3 has 14 amino acids. Looked up from germline, CDR1 is MGHRA and CDR2 is YSYEKL. CDR3 DNA: TGCGCCAGCAGCCCGGGGTTGGGAAACTATGGCTACACCTTC. It encodes CASSPGLGNYGYTF.

Worth noting for this clone: Its ends do not fully match the called genes, so a read error is possible. The V and J genes are TRBV2 and TRBJ2-4; possible D gene TRBD1, 6 bases. CDR1 is SNHLY, CDR2 FYNNEI, per germline. The CDR3 covers 12 residues. The CDR3 spells CASRITQDRMNF. The CDR3 DNA is TGTGCCAGCAGGATAACGCAGGACAGAATGAACTTC.

The V gene is TRBV27, the J gene TRBJ2-7; D may be TRBD1 (5 bases). Trimming left V 6 bases short and J 5 bases short, with 20 bases between. The germline V gene has CDR1 MNHEY and CDR2 SMNVEV (reference sequence). The CDR3 extends over 15 amino acids. CDR3 residues: CASSLTRVTRNEQYF. CDR3 coding DNA: TGTGCCAGCAGCTTGACCAGGGTGACCCGGAACGAGCAGTACTTC.

The chain carries TRBV29-1 and TRBJ1-4; 7 bases are a match to TRBD1. V was pared by 6 bases and J by 4 bases, with 11 bases of the junction left unmatched. In germline, CDR1 is SQVTM, CDR2 ANQGSEA. The CDR3 is made up of 15 amino acids. The CDR3 region is CSVATTGAGNEKLFF. The CDR3 region has the DNA TGCAGCGTCGCAACAACAGGGGCGGGTAATGAAAAACTGTTTTTT.

This chain connects TRBV18 to TRBJ2-3; 10 positions match TRBD2. Losses at the gene ends were 10 bases for V and 5 bases for J; bases not matched to a gene: 15. Germline V gene sequence: CDR1 KGHSH, CDR2 LQKENI. The CDR3 length is 16 residues. Here the CDR3 reads CATTPAAGGSGDTQYF. CDR3 coding DNA: TGTGCCACCACCCCGGCAGCGGGAGGGTCAGGAGATACGCAGTATTTT. Full variable domain (remainder filled in from reference TRBV18 and TRBJ2-3): NAGVMQNPRHLVRRRGQEARLRCSPMKGHSHVYWYRQLPEEGLKFMVYLQKENIIDESGMPKERFSAEFPKEGPSILRIQQVVRGDSAAYFCATTPAAGGSGDTQYFGPGTRLTVL.